This T cell receptor (beta chain) was sequenced in a study of blood T cells in healthy people across ages. Study-level points and caveats: Estimates of diversity drawn from one million T cells were considered underestimates. Roughly linear declines in TCR beta diversity per million T cells occurred with age.

Around 10 milliliters of peripheral blood were drawn from each donor. A few counts support this clonotype. Its antigen is unidentified. Sample-barcoded 5' priming and a J-beta primer mix drove a second PCR of about 6 to 12 cycles. TCRdb reprocessed the 5' RACE reads via MiXCR and lists one record per CDR3 protein. Here the sample spans 450,000 to 700,000 distinct CDR3 sequences, 27% being singletons. This CDR3 is built from 16 residues. The germline V gene has CDR1 MGHDK and CDR2 SYGVNS. V gave up 6 bases and J gave up 8 bases, with 23 bases separating them. The V and J genes are TRBV25-1 and TRBJ2-1; possibly TRBD2 for D (5 bases). Sequenced material: blood. The origin of this receptor is a woman aged 70 to 79 in good health. DNA for the CDR3: TGTGCCAGCAGCATCCTTTCGGGATCCTCCCGCGATGAGCAGTTCTTC. Its translation is CASSILSGSSRDEQFF.